These T cell receptor beta chains were read from a single sample in a study of T cell responses to AZD1222 COVID-19 vaccine. Method: immunoSEQ multiplex PCR; TCRdb's copy keeps in-frame clones and lacks some. The sample lists fewer than 200,000 clones, roughly nine tenths occurring once. Source: peripheral blood, taken 28 days after the second dose of the MenACWY control vaccine. The receptors originated from an adult who received the MenACWY meningococcal vaccine as a control. Each CDR3 is given with its conserved first and last residue. D genes are given only for firm matches. Rows may omit the clone size; those that give it use once, few, many or a size class.

d_gene	v_gene	abundance	j_gene	CDR3aa	CDR3nt
.	TRBV2	few	TRBJ1-2	CASYNSQGHYGYTF	TGTGCCAGCTACAACTCACAGGGTCACTATGGCTACACCTTC
TRBD2	TRBV6-2/TRBV6-3	.	TRBJ2-7	CASSLGLAGVLAEQYF	TGTGCCAGCAGTTTGGGACTAGCGGGAGTTCTAGCCGAGCAGTACTTC
.	TRBV15	.	TRBJ1-2	CATSIQEGTASDLNGYTF	TGTGCCACCAGCATCCAGGAAGGGACGGCCTCCGACCTTAATGGCTACACCTTC
TRBD1	TRBV10-3	.	TRBJ1-5	CAISATLTGVRQPQHF	TGTGCCATCAGTGCGACCCTGACAGGGGTACGCCAGCCCCAGCATTTT
TRBD2	TRBV4-3	.	TRBJ2-7	CASSQDLAGAGSYEQYF	TGCGCCAGCAGCCAAGATCTGGCGGGAGCGGGATCCTACGAGCAGTACTTC
.	TRBV21-1	.	TRBJ1-4	CASSKVGKGKGVQTNEKLFF	TGTGCCAGCAGCAAAGTGGGTAAGGGGAAGGGAGTGCAAACTAATGAAAAACTGTTTTTT
TRBD1	TRBV7-2	.	TRBJ1-2	CASSAGTDGYTF	TGTGCCAGCAGCGCAGGGACAGATGGCTACACCTTC
TRBD1	TRBV12-3/TRBV12-4	.	TRBJ2-7	CASRRTGTYEQYF	TGTGCCAGCAGGAGGACAGGGACCTACGAGCAGTACTTC
TRBD1	TRBV2	.	TRBJ2-4	CASSVDRFPYF	TGTGCCAGCAGTGTGGACAGGTTCCCGTACTTC
.	TRBV28	few	TRBJ2-7	CASSFSNSYEQYF	TGTGCCAGCAGTTTTTCTAACAGCTACGAGCAGTACTTC
.	TRBV28	.	TRBJ1-5	CASSLGADQPQHF	TGTGCCAGCAGTTTGGGAGCTGATCAGCCCCAGCATTTT